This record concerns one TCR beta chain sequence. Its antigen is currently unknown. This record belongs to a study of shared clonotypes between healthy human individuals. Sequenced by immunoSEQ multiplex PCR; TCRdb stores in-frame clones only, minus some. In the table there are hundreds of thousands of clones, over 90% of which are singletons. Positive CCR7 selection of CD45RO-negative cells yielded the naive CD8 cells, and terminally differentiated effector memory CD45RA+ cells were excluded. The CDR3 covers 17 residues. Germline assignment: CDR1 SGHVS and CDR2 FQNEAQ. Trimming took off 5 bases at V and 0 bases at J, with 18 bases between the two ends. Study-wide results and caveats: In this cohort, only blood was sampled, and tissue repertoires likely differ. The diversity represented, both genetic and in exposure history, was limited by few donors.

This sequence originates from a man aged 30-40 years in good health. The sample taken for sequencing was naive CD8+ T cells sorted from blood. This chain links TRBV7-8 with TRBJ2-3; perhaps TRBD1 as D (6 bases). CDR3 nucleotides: TGTGCCAGCAGCCTGCCGGGACGGGACACTAGCACAGATACGCAGTATTTT. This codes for CASSLPGRDTSTDTQYF.